This is a list of T cell receptor beta chains from one sample in a study of vaccination and CD4 T cells after COVID-19. In TCRdb, the PCR reads were re-called with MiXCR into one record per CDR3 protein. The data hold more than 6,500 distinct CDR3 sequences, with approximately 31% observed a single time. Their recognized antigens are unknown. Sequencing used CD4+ T cells from blood, cultured in vitro. Receptor source: a human donor in good health. CDR3s include the opening cysteine and the closing phenylalanine or tryptophan. The D gene is left open where the match is weak. Clone size is given for some rows only: seen once, a few or many times, or a class if the clone is expanded.

TRBJ1-6,TRBV28,-,once,TGTGCCAGCACCGCAGTACAGGGTCTCTCCTCCTATAATTCACCCCTCCACTTT,CASTAVQGLSSYNSPLHF
TRBJ2-1,TRBV6-2/TRBV6-3,TRBD2,few,TGTGCCAGCAGTGAACTAGCGGGGACCTACAATGAGCAGTTCTTC,CASSELAGTYNEQFF
TRBJ2-5,TRBV20-1,-,-,TGCAGTGCTAGCTCGGTTAGCGGATTCCAAGAGACCCAGTACTTC,CSASSVSGFQETQYF
TRBJ2-5,TRBV6-2/TRBV6-3,-,few,TGTGCCAGCAGCGGGAGAGGACCCGGGACCCAGTACTTC,CASSGRGPGTQYF
TRBJ2-1,TRBV10-3,TRBD1,few,TGTGCCACCTGGGACAGGGGCTACAATGAGCAGTTCTTC,CATWDRGYNEQFF
TRBJ2-5,TRBV11-2,-,few,TGTGCCAGCAGCACAGGGTATGGGGAGACCCAGTACTTC,CASSTGYGETQYF
TRBJ1-1,TRBV6-5,-,-,TGTGCCAGCAGTTCCCTTCAGGGGCTCACTGAAGCTTTCTTT,CASSSLQGLTEAFF
TRBJ2-1,TRBV6-2/TRBV6-3,-,-,TGTGCCAGCAGTGGACACCCAGACAATGAGCAGTTCTTC,CASSGHPDNEQFF
TRBJ2-5,TRBV7-2,-,few,TGTGCCAGCAGCTCCTTACCGCAACAAGAGACCCAGTACTTC,CASSSLPQQETQYF
TRBJ1-2,TRBV6-1,-,medium-sized,TGTGCCAGCAGTGGGACAGCTGCCCATGGCTACACCTTC,CASSGTAAHGYTF
TRBJ2-3,TRBV7-3,-,-,TGTGCCAGCAGCGGCTACGGGGATACGCAGTATTTT,CASSGYGDTQYF
TRBJ1-1,TRBV6-5,TRBD1,-,TGTGCCAGCAGCTACGGGGGGACAGGGAGGAACACTGAAGCTTTCTTT,CASSYGGTGRNTEAFF
TRBJ1-2,TRBV28,-,-,TGTGCCAGCAGTTTAACTCATGGCTACACCTTC,CASSLTHGYTF
TRBJ2-5,TRBV24-1,TRBD2,medium-sized,TGTGCCACCAGTGATCCACGGGGGGGGGCTGAGACCCAGTACTTC,CATSDPRGGAETQYF
TRBJ1-5,TRBV7-3,TRBD1,few,TGTGCCAGCAGCGCCCAGACAGGGGATAATCAGCCCCAGCATTTT,CASSAQTGDNQPQHF
TRBJ2-1,TRBV20-1,TRBD2,-,TGCAGTGCTAGTAGGCCTAGCGGGAGGCGGAATGAGCAGTTCTTC,CSASRPSGRRNEQFF
TRBJ2-1,TRBV5-1,TRBD2,-,TGCGCCAGCAGCTTGGGGGGCGGGAGTTCTAATGAGCAGTTCTTC,CASSLGGGSSNEQFF
TRBJ2-3,TRBV7-8,-,-,TGTGCCAGCAGCTTGGCGAGCACAGATACGCAGTATTTT,CASSLASTDTQYF
TRBJ2-5,TRBV20-1,-,medium-sized,TGCAGTGCTGCACGGACTACCCGCCAAGAGACCCAGTACTTC,CSAARTTRQETQYF
TRBJ1-2,TRBV29-1,TRBD1,few,TGCAGCGTAAAGCAGGGGGGAGGCGGGTTAGGCTACACCTTC,CSVKQGGGGLGYTF
TRBJ2-7,TRBV7-6,-,-,TGTGCCAGCATGTCCCTTGGGTCCTACGAGCAGTACTTC,CASMSLGSYEQYF
TRBJ1-1,TRBV28,-,-,TGTGCCAGCATTACTCCAGGGAGCGCTGAAGCTTTCTTT,CASITPGSAEAFF
TRBJ1-3,TRBV7-6,-,-,TGTGCCAGCAGCTCGCTACAGGGAAACACCATATATTTT,CASSSLQGNTIYF
TRBJ2-2,TRBV20-1,TRBD2,-,TGCAGTGCTACGGGGGGGATCACCGGGGAGCTGTTTTTT,CSATGGITGELFF